The TCR beta chain described here comes from a study of PD-1 blockade in classical Hodgkin lymphoma. Study conclusions and caveats: Nothing has yet pinned down what causes the repertoire differences, possibly disease activity or prior therapy. It was among complete responders that baseline diversity resembled that of newly diagnosed patients. Researchers reported that CD4+ TCR diversity, though not CD8+, rose significantly by C4D1.

Every patient experienced relapse after autologous stem cell transplantation, and brentuximab vedotin exposure varied. Best responses were complete response, partial response or progressive disease. The table came from immunoSEQ multiplex PCR; TCRdb's copy has only in-frame clones and leaves some out. Of about 90,000 clones listed, around 90% are singletons. As concerns this clone: As yet, its antigen is unknown.

V was clipped by 6 bases and J by 3 bases, with 15 bases between them. The CDR3 totals 14 residues. Germline V CDR1 and CDR2: MNHEY, SMNVEV (reference sequence). The receptor was isolated from a human donor with classical Hodgkin lymphoma. The sequences come from peripheral blood mononuclear cells (PBMCs), collected before the second cycle of nivolumab. The J gene is TRBJ2-7, the V gene TRBV27, with D possibly TRBD2 on 6 matching bases. The CDR3 nucleotides are TGTGCCAGCAGCCTTACGGGAGACCGCTACGAGCAGTACTTC. It specifies CASSLTGDRYEQYF.